This TCR beta chain was observed in a study of tumor and adjacent non-tumor tissue in lung cancer. As for the study in general: There were approximately twelve adenocarcinoma, 2 squamous cell carcinoma and 1 small cell lung cancer cases. Samples averaged roughly 4.2 million productive TCRbeta reads each.

RNA was extracted from bulk tissue without any cell sorting. Comments on this clonotype: Its antigen remains unknown.

Germline V gene data show CDR1 as SGHDT and CDR2 as YYEEEE. There are 14 residues in the CDR3. Deletions cut 2 bases from V and 5 bases from J, with 12 bases between. TCRbeta libraries were built with three rounds of nested PCR, modified from ARM-PCR. From the multiplex PCR reads, TCRdb called clonotypes with MiXCR, one entry per CDR3 protein. The table shows approximately 75,000 distinct CDR3 sequences, with more than 60% occurring only once. Broader study findings: Tumor tissue had significantly higher TCR diversity than normal lung.

The rearrangement joins TRBV5-6 to TRBJ2-3; D is undetermined. The TCR comes from a woman aged 45-59 years with non-small cell lung cancer. The sequencing input was lung tumor tissue. CDR3 protein: CASSLGVVGDTQYF. CDR3 bases: TGTGCCAGCAGCTTAGGTGTGGTAGGAGATACGCAGTATTTT.